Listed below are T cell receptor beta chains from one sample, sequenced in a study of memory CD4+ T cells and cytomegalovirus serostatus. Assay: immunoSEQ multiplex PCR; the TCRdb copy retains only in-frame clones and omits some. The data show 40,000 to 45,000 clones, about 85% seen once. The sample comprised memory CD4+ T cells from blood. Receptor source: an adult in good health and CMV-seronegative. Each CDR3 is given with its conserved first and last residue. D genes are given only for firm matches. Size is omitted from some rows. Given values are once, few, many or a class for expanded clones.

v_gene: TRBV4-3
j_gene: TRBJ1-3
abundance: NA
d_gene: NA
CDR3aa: CASSQGTGYSGNTIYF
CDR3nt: TGCGCCAGCAGCCAAGGGACGGGATACTCTGGAAACACCATATATTTT

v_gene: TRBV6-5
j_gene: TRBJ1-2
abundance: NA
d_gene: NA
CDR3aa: CASKDSNYGYTF
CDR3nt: TGTGCCAGCAAAGACAGTAACTATGGCTACACCTTC

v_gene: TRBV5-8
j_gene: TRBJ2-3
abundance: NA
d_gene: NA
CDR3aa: CASSPHTDTQYF
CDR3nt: TGTGCCAGCAGTCCCCACACAGATACGCAGTATTTT

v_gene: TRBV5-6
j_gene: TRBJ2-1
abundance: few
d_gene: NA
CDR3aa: CASSFWGRRSLNEQFF
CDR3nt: TGTGCCAGCAGCTTTTGGGGCCGGCGCTCGCTAAATGAGCAGTTCTTC

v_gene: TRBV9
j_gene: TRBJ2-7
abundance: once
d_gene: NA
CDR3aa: CASSVAVGISYEQYF
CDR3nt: TGTGCCAGCAGCGTAGCCGTGGGGATCTCCTACGAGCAGTACTTC

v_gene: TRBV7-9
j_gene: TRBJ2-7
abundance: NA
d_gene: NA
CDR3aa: CASSPMLSSYEQYF
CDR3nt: TGTGCCAGCAGCCCCATGCTTAGCTCCTACGAGCAGTACTTC

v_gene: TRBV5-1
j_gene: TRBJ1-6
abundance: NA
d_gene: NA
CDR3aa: CASSAENNSPLHF
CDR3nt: TGCGCCAGCAGCGCCGAGAATAATTCACCCCTCCACTTT

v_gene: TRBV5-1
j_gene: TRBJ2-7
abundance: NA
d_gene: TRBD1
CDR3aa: CASKDRVGLYEQYF
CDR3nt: TGCGCCAGCAAGGACAGGGTGGGGCTTTACGAGCAGTACTTC

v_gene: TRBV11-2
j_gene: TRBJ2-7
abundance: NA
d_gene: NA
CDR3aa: CASRIVGYEQYF
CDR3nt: TGTGCCAGCAGAATAGTGGGGTACGAGCAGTACTTC

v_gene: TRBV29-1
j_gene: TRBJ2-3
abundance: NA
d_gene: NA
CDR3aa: CSVGDIFRGADTQYF
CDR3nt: TGCAGCGTTGGTGATATATTCCGGGGCGCGGATACGCAGTATTTT

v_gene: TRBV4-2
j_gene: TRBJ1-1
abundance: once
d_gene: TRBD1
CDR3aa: CASSQLQGRGEGAFF
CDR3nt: TGTGCCAGCAGCCAGCTACAGGGGAGAGGAGAGGGGGCTTTCTTT

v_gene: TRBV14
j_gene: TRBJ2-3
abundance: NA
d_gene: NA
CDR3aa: CASSQLRSDTQYF
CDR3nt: TGTGCCAGCAGTCAACTTAGGTCAGATACGCAGTATTTT

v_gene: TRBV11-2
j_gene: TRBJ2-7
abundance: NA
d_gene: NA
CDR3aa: CASSLGNAGSREQYF
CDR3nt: TGTGCCAGCAGCTTGGGTAATGCGGGTTCGAGGGAGCAGTACTTC

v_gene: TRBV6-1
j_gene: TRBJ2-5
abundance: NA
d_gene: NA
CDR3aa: CASSGQATLGTQYF
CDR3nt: TGTGCCAGCAGTGGTCAAGCAACCCTGGGGACCCAGTACTTC

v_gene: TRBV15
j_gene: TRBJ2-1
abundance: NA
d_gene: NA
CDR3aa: CATSTGPTNEQFF
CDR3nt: TGTGCCACCAGCACCGGGCCCACAAATGAGCAGTTCTTC

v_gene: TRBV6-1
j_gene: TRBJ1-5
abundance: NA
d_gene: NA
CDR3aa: CASSVAEGNQPQHF
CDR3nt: TGTGCCAGCAGTGTGGCGGAGGGGAATCAGCCCCAGCATTTT

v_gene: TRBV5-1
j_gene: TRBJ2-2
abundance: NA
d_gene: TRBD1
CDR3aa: CASSRRQGVNTGELFF
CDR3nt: TGCGCCAGCAGCAGACGACAGGGCGTGAACACCGGGGAGCTGTTTTTT

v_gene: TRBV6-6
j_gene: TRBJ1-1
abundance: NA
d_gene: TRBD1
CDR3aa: CASSPPGTGTTEAFF
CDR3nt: TGTGCCAGCAGTCCCCCCGGGACAGGGACCACTGAAGCTTTCTTT

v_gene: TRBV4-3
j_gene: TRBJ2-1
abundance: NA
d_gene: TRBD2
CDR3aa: CASSQEPSGNNEQFF
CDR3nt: TGCGCCAGCAGCCAAGAGCCTAGCGGTAACAATGAGCAGTTCTTC

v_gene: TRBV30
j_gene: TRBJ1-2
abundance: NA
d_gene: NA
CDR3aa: CAWSRDRNYGYTF
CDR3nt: TGTGCCTGGAGTCGGGATAGGAACTATGGCTACACCTTC

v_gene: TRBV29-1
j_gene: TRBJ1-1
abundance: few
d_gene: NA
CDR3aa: CSAKMNTEAFF
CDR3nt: TGCAGCGCGAAAATGAACACTGAAGCTTTCTTT

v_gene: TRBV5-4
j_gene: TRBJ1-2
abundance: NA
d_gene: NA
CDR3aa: CASQRGTTSPVYGYTF
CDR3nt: TGTGCCAGCCAGCGTGGGACAACTTCACCGGTTTATGGCTACACCTTC

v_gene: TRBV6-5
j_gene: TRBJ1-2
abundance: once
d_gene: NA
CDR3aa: CASSNRDSNYGYTF
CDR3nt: TGTGCCAGCAGTAACAGAGACAGTAACTATGGCTACACCTTC

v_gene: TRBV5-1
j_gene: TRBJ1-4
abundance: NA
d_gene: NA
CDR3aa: CASSLRQDGEKLFF
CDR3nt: TGCGCCAGCAGCTTGCGGCAGGACGGTGAAAAACTGTTTTTT

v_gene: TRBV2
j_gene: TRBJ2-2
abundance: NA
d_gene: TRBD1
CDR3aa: CASSERGTGSAGELFF
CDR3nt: TGTGCCAGCAGTGAAAGGGGGACAGGGTCCGCCGGGGAGCTGTTTTTT

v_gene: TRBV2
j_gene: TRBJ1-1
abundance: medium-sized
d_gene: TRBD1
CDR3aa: CASSETGFNMNTEAFF
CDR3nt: TGTGCCAGCAGCGAGACAGGGTTCAACATGAACACTGAAGCTTTCTTT

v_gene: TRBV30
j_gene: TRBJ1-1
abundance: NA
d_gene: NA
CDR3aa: CAWSVTRIETFF
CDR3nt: TGTGCCTGGAGTGTAACCAGGATCGAAACTTTCTTT

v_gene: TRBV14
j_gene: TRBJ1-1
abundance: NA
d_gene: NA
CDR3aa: CASSLTKTGTEAFF
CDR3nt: TGTGCCAGCAGCCTAACGAAGACGGGAACTGAAGCTTTCTTT

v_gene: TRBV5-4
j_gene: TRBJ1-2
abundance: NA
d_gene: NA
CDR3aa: CASSPLLWANYGYTF
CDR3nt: TGTGCCAGCAGTCCGCTTCTTTGGGCTAACTATGGCTACACCTTC

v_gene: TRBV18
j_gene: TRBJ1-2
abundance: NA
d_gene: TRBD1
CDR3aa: CASSPDTGQGSGGYTF
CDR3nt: TGTGCCAGCTCACCCGATACAGGACAGGGATCCGGTGGCTACACCTTC

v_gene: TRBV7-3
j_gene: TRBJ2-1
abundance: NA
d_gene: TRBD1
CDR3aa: CASSFDRDSYNEQFF
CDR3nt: TGTGCCAGCAGCTTCGACAGGGACTCCTACAATGAGCAGTTCTTC

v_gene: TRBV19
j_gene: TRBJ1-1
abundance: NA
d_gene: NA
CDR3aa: CASSKRQTVNTEAFF
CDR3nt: TGTGCCAGTAGTAAAAGACAGACCGTGAACACTGAAGCTTTCTTT

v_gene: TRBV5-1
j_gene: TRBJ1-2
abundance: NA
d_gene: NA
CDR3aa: CASSLDSGGLYGYTF
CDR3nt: TGCGCCAGCAGCTTGGATAGTGGTGGGCTCTATGGCTACACCTTC

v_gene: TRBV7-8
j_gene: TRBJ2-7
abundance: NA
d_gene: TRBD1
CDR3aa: CASSRDRPYEQYF
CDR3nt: TGTGCCAGCAGCAGGGACAGACCCTACGAGCAGTACTTC

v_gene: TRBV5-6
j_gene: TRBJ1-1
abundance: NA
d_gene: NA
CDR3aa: CASSFGLREAFF
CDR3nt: TGTGCCAGCAGCTTCGGTCTCCGAGAAGCTTTCTTT

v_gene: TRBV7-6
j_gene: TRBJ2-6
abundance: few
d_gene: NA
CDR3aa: CASSLGAGANVLTF
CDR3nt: TGTGCCAGCAGCTTGGGGGCTGGGGCCAACGTCCTGACTTTC

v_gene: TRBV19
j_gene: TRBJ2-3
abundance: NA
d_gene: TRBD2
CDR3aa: CASSLTSGSLTSTDTQYF
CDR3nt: TGTGCCAGCTCCCTCACTAGCGGGTCGCTCACTAGCACAGATACGCAGTATTTT

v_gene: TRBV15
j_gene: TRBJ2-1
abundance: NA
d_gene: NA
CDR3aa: CATSRDGVQGEQFF
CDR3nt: TGTGCCACCAGCAGAGATGGAGTTCAAGGTGAGCAGTTCTTC

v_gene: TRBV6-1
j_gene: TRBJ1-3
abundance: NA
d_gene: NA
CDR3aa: CASSEAGDHSGNTIYF
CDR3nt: TGTGCCAGCAGTGAAGCAGGGGATCACTCTGGAAACACCATATATTTT

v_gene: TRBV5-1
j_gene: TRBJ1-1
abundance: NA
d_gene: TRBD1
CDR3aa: CASSRDRMNTEAFF
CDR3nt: TGCGCCAGCTCCCGGGACAGGATGAACACTGAAGCTTTCTTT

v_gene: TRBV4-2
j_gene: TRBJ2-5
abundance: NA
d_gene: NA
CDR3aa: CASSQASGSHQETQYF
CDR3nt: TGTGCCAGCAGCCAAGCGTCAGGAAGTCACCAAGAGACCCAGTACTTC

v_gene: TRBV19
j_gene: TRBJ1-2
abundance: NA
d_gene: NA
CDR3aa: CASSSQGTYGYTF
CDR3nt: TGTGCCAGTAGCTCACAGGGAACCTATGGCTACACCTTC

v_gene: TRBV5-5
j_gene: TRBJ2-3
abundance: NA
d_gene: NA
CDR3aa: CASSSVTDTQYF
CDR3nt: TGTGCCAGCAGCTCCGTCACAGATACGCAGTATTTT

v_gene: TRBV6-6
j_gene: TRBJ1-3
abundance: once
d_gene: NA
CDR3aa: CASSLGTGNTIYF
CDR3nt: TGTGCCAGCAGTTTGGGGACGGGAAACACCATATATTTT

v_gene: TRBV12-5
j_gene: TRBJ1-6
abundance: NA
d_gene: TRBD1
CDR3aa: CASGIGQGSNSPLHF
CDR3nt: TGTGCTAGTGGTATAGGACAGGGGTCTAATTCACCCCTCCACTTT

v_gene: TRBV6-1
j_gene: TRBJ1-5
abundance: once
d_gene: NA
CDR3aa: CAYGVSNQPQHF
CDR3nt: TGTGCCTATGGCGTTAGCAATCAGCCCCAGCATTTT

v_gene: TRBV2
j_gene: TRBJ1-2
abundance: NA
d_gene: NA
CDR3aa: CASSKDSTGGIYGYTF
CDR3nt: TGTGCCAGCAGTAAGGATTCGACAGGAGGGATCTATGGCTACACCTTC

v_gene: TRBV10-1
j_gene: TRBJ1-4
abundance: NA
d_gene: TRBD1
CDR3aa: CASTGQGAVSNEKLFF
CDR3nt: TGCGCCAGCACCGGACAGGGGGCGGTGTCTAATGAAAAACTGTTTTTT

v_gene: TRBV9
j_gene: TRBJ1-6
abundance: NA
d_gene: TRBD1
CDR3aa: CASSMRDRRNSPLHF
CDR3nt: TGTGCCAGCTCCATGAGGGACAGAAGAAATTCACCCCTCCACTTT

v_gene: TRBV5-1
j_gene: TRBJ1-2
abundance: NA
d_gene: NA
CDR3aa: CASSPKLPGNYGYTF
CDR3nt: TGCGCCAGCAGCCCGAAACTGCCCGGGAACTATGGCTACACCTTC

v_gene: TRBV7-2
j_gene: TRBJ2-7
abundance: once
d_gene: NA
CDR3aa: CASSQEGEQYF
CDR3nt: TGTGCCAGCAGCCAGGAGGGCGAGCAGTACTTC

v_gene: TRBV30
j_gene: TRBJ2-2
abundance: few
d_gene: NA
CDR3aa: CAWAPGAGELFF
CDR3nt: TGTGCCTGGGCGCCGGGGGCCGGGGAGCTGTTTTTT